The rows below give T cell receptor beta chains drawn from one sample of a study of cytomegalovirus exposure and HLA in healthy donors. The assay was immunoSEQ multiplex PCR, and TCRdb's table has in-frame clones only and misses some. The sample lists hundreds of thousands of clones; about 81% were seen once. The material sequenced was PBMCs. Receptor source: a man aged 35-49 years in good health and CMV-seropositive. Both conserved end residues are part of each CDR3. Fields, in order: J gene, clone size, V gene, CDR3 length, D gene, CDR3 protein, CDR3 DNA. D genes are given only for firm matches. Rows give clone size only sometimes, using once, few, many, or a class for an expanded clone.

TRBJ2-7	NA	TRBV4-1	13	NA	CASSQAPGYEQYF	TGCGCCAGCAGCCAGGCTCCAGGGTACGAGCAGTACTTC
TRBJ2-3	NA	TRBV14	15	TRBD2	CASSPREGGTDTQYF	TGTGCCAGCAGCCCGCGGGAGGGGGGCACAGATACGCAGTATTTT
TRBJ2-7	many	TRBV7-6	15	TRBD2	CASSLAAGVGHEQYF	TGTGCCAGCAGCTTAGCTGCGGGAGTGGGTCACGAGCAGTACTTC
TRBJ1-2	NA	TRBV27	16	NA	CASSFAFHQGSGGYTF	TGTGCCAGCAGTTTCGCTTTCCATCAGGGATCGGGCGGCTACACCTTC
TRBJ2-7	NA	TRBV7-9	14	TRBD1	CASSFGQGAGEQYF	TGTGCCAGCAGCTTCGGACAGGGGGCAGGAGAGCAGTACTTC
TRBJ2-5	NA	TRBV30	13	NA	CAWSRGFVETQYF	TGTGCCTGGAGTAGGGGGTTTGTGGAGACCCAGTACTTC
TRBJ2-1	once	TRBV7-2	14	TRBD2	CASSFWTSGNEQFF	TGTGCCAGCAGCTTCTGGACTAGCGGAAATGAGCAGTTCTTC
TRBJ2-5	NA	TRBV18	13	TRBD1	CASSKTGGETQYF	TGTGCCAGCTCAAAGACAGGGGGAGAGACCCAGTACTTC
TRBJ1-5	NA	TRBV6-5	14	TRBD1	CASSCSGTGQPQHF	TGTGCCAGCAGTTGCTCGGGGACAGGGCAGCCCCAGCATTTT
TRBJ2-3	few	TRBV14	17	TRBD2	CASSQDWTSGTTDTQYF	TGTGCCAGCAGCCAAGACTGGACTAGCGGGACCACAGATACGCAGTATTTT
TRBJ1-5	NA	TRBV10-3	14	NA	CAISESRGDQPQHF	TGTGCCATCAGTGAGTCGCGCGGCGATCAGCCCCAGCATTTT
TRBJ1-1	NA	TRBV5-5	14	NA	CASSLDSGLTEAFF	TGTGCCAGCAGCTTGGATTCGGGTTTGACTGAAGCTTTCTTT
TRBJ2-7	NA	TRBV5-1	12	NA	CASSLAPGEQYF	TGCGCCAGCAGCTTGGCCCCGGGTGAGCAGTACTTC
TRBJ2-1	NA	TRBV19	18	TRBD2	CASSIGSGRLRGGNEQFF	TGTGCCAGTAGTATAGGTAGCGGGAGACTTCGCGGCGGCAATGAGCAGTTCTTC
TRBJ2-1	few	TRBV21-1	14	NA	CASSKEGDRKEQFF	TGTGCCAGCAGCAAAGAGGGGGACCGAAAGGAGCAGTTCTTC
TRBJ2-7	NA	TRBV6-1	13	NA	CASSDTGVYEQYF	TGTGCCAGCAGTGACACCGGGGTCTACGAGCAGTACTTC
TRBJ2-5	NA	TRBV28	18	TRBD2	CASSLTSGRSGYQETQYF	TGTGCCAGCAGTTTAACTAGCGGGAGGAGCGGTTACCAAGAGACCCAGTACTTC
TRBJ2-3	NA	TRBV14	21	TRBD2	CASSQTNAIAGLAGGTDTQYF	TGTGCCAGCAGCCAAACGAATGCAATAGCGGGACTAGCCGGAGGCACAGATACGCAGTATTTT
TRBJ2-1	NA	TRBV15	16	TRBD1	CATSRDLGQGENEQFF	TGTGCCACCAGCAGAGATTTGGGACAGGGTGAGAATGAGCAGTTCTTC
TRBJ1-2	NA	TRBV11-2	16	NA	CASSNPARSFNYGYTF	TGTGCCAGCAGCAATCCTGCCCGGTCCTTTAACTATGGCTACACCTTC
TRBJ1-2	NA	TRBV6-5	14	TRBD1	CASKGGRLSDGYTF	TGTGCCAGCAAAGGGGGCCGCCTCAGCGATGGCTACACCTTC
TRBJ1-5	NA	TRBV5-1	16	TRBD1	CASSLEGQGGNQPQHF	TGCGCCAGCAGCTTGGAGGGACAGGGAGGCAATCAGCCCCAGCATTTT
TRBJ1-1	NA	TRBV5-1	15	NA	CASSLTVRENTEAFF	TGCGCCAGCAGCTTGACGGTCCGGGAGAACACTGAAGCTTTCTTT
TRBJ1-5	NA	TRBV4-1	13	NA	CASSQDNNQPQHF	TGCGCCAGCAGCCAAGATAATAATCAGCCCCAGCATTTT
TRBJ2-1	NA	TRBV4-1	13	NA	CASSQDPSYEQFF	TGCGCCAGCAGCCAAGACCCCTCGTATGAGCAGTTCTTC
TRBJ2-2	NA	TRBV7-9	14	NA	CASSRGQNTGELFF	TGTGCCAGCAGCCGGGGACAGAACACCGGGGAGCTGTTTTTT
TRBJ1-2	NA	TRBV5-6	14	NA	CASSLGGLLYGYTF	TGTGCCAGCAGCCTGGGGGGCCTCCTCTATGGCTACACCTTC
TRBJ2-7	NA	TRBV9	17	NA	CASSLGHLASAYYEQYF	TGTGCCAGCAGCCTGGGTCATCTGGCTAGCGCGTACTACGAGCAGTACTTC
TRBJ1-2	once	TRBV2	13	TRBD1	CASSARGNYGYTF	TGTGCCAGCAGTGCCAGGGGGAACTATGGCTACACCTTC
TRBJ2-1	NA	TRBV4-2	17	NA	CASSQGLQLTGDNEQFF	TGTGCCAGCAGCCAGGGGCTTCAGCTAACGGGTGACAATGAGCAGTTCTTC
TRBJ2-3	NA	TRBV9	19	NA	CASSVGAMGQRKLTDTQYF	TGTGCCAGCAGCGTAGGAGCAATGGGTCAGAGGAAATTGACAGATACGCAGTATTTT
TRBJ2-1	NA	TRBV10-3	15	NA	CAIRGTGYGYNEQFF	TGTGCCATCAGAGGAACAGGGTATGGCTACAATGAGCAGTTCTTC
TRBJ2-1	NA	TRBV15	14	NA	CATSRDEGLGEQFF	TGTGCCACCAGCAGAGACGAGGGATTGGGTGAGCAGTTCTTC
TRBJ1-2	NA	TRBV14	16	NA	CASSRFIQGSDYGYTF	TGTGCCAGCAGCCGGTTTATACAGGGATCGGACTATGGCTACACCTTC
TRBJ1-1	NA	TRBV27	13	TRBD1	CASRRDSLSEAFF	TGTGCCAGCAGACGGGACAGCCTTTCAGAAGCTTTCTTT
TRBJ2-7	NA	TRBV6-1	16	NA	CASSEALNPGIYEQYF	TGTGCCAGCAGTGAAGCGCTTAACCCGGGGATCTACGAGCAGTACTTC
TRBJ1-6	once	TRBV4-1	18	TRBD1	CASSQGTGISLYNSPLHF	TGCGCCAGCAGCCAAGGGACAGGGATCTCTCTTTATAATTCACCCCTCCACTTT
TRBJ1-2	NA	TRBV30	15	TRBD1	CAWKYTGGQDYGYTF	TGTGCCTGGAAGTATACTGGGGGACAGGACTATGGCTACACCTTC
TRBJ2-5	NA	TRBV9	15	TRBD2	CASSVVGLAEETQYF	TGTGCCAGCAGCGTAGTCGGACTAGCGGAAGAGACCCAGTACTTC
TRBJ2-2	few	TRBV5-6	16	NA	CASSFRGTAGTGELFF	TGTGCCAGCAGCTTTAGGGGGACGGCGGGCACCGGGGAGCTGTTTTTT
TRBJ2-1	NA	TRBV11-2	16	TRBD2	CASSSRLADSYNEQFF	TGTGCCAGCAGCTCTAGACTAGCGGACTCCTACAATGAGCAGTTCTTC
TRBJ2-1	NA	TRBV2	13	NA	CARGNSGQHEQFF	TGTGCCAGGGGGAATAGCGGCCAACACGAGCAGTTCTTC
TRBJ1-3	NA	TRBV10-3	14	TRBD1	CAIRGTGRTNTIYF	TGTGCCATCAGAGGGACAGGTAGAACGAACACCATATATTTT
TRBJ1-2	NA	TRBV6-1	15	TRBD1	CASSALQGAGYGYTF	TGTGCCAGCAGCGCACTACAGGGGGCAGGCTATGGCTACACCTTC
TRBJ1-2	NA	TRBV6-6	12	NA	CASTKGIDGYTF	TGTGCCAGCACGAAGGGGATTGATGGCTACACCTTC
TRBJ1-1	NA	TRBV7-6	18	NA	CASSSPFVGGGQNTEAFF	TGTGCCAGCAGCTCCCCCTTTGTCGGCGGGGGTCAGAACACTGAAGCTTTCTTT
TRBJ2-2	once	TRBV5-4	16	TRBD2	CASSLETGRATGELFF	TGTGCCAGCAGCTTGGAAACCGGGAGGGCGACCGGGGAGCTGTTTTTT
TRBJ2-4	NA	TRBV6-5	15	NA	CASSYPSGRGGIQYF	TGTGCCAGCAGTTACCCCAGTGGCCGGGGAGGCATTCAGTACTTC
TRBJ2-5	NA	TRBV5-4	15	TRBD2	CASSSLGGIGETQYF	TGTGCCAGCAGCTCTTTGGGGGGGATAGGGGAGACCCAGTACTTC
TRBJ2-7	NA	TRBV4-1	16	NA	CASSQDRGSGVYEQYF	TGCGCCAGCAGCCAAGATCGAGGGAGTGGGGTCTACGAGCAGTACTTC
TRBJ2-3	NA	TRBV7-9	15	TRBD2	CASSFSGRYTDTQYF	TGTGCCAGCAGCTTCAGCGGGAGGTACACAGATACGCAGTATTTT
TRBJ2-2	NA	TRBV11-1	13	NA	CASSPAGTGELFF	TGTGCCAGCAGCCCCGCGGGAACCGGGGAGCTGTTTTTT
TRBJ2-1	NA	TRBV11-3	14	TRBD2	CASSLGRGSHEQFF	TGTGCCAGCAGCTTAGGGCGGGGGTCTCATGAGCAGTTCTTC
TRBJ1-3	NA	TRBV18	18	TRBD1	CASSPFGMGQGSGNTIYF	TGTGCCAGCTCACCTTTCGGTATGGGACAGGGCTCTGGAAACACCATATATTTT
TRBJ2-3	NA	TRBV27	17	NA	CASTPWRGGTSTDTQYF	TGTGCCAGCACTCCCTGGCGCGGTGGGACTAGCACAGATACGCAGTATTTT
TRBJ2-3	NA	TRBV5-1	16	TRBD2	CASSLARLAGGDTQYF	TGCGCCAGCAGCTTGGCCCGGCTAGCGGGTGGAGATACGCAGTATTTT
TRBJ2-3	NA	TRBV29-1	16	TRBD2	CSVEPLAGVGSDTQYF	TGCAGCGTTGAACCACTAGCGGGAGTGGGCTCAGATACGCAGTATTTT
TRBJ2-1	many	TRBV19	13	NA	CASHGGEANEQFF	TGTGCCAGTCATGGAGGGGAGGCCAATGAGCAGTTCTTC
TRBJ1-2	NA	TRBV6-5	13	NA	CASKKQGLNGYTF	TGTGCCAGCAAGAAGCAGGGGTTGAATGGCTACACCTTC
TRBJ2-1	NA	TRBV5-1	15	TRBD2	CASAFGRALANEQFF	TGCGCCAGCGCCTTCGGGAGGGCTTTGGCCAATGAGCAGTTCTTC